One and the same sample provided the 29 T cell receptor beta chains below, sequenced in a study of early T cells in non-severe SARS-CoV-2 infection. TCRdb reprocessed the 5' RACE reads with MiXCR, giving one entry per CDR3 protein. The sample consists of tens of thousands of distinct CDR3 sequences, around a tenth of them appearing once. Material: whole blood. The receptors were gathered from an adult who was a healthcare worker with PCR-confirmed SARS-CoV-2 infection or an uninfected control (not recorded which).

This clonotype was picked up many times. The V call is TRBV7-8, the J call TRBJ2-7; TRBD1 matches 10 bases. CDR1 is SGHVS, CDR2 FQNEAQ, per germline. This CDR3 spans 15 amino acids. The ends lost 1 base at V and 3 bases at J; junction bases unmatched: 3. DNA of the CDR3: TGTGCCAGCAGCTTAGGACAGGGGGCACTCTACGAGCAGTACTTC. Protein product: CASSLGQGALYEQYF.

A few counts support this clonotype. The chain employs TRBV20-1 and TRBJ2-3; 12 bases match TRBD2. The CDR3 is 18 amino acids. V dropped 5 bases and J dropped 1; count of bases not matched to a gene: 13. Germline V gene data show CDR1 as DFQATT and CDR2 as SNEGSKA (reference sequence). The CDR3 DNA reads TGCAGTGCTCTCGGGACTAGCGGGTCCGCCGTGCGCACAGATACGCAGTATTTT. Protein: CSALGTSGSAVRTDTQYF.

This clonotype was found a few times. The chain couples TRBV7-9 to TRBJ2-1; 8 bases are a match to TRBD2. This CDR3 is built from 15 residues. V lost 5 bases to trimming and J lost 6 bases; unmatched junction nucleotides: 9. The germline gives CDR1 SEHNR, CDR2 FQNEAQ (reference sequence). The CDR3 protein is CASSPRRGGGNEQFF. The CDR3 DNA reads TGTGCCAGCAGCCCCCGTCGGGGGGGAGGCAATGAGCAGTTCTTC.

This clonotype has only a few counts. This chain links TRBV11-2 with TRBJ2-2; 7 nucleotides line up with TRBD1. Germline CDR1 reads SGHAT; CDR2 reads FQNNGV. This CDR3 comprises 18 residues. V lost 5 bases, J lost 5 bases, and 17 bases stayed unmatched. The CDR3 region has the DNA TGTGCCAGCAGCAGGGGTAGAAGGGACAGCCAAGGGACCGGGGAGCTGTTTTTT. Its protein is CASSRGRRDSQGTGELFF.

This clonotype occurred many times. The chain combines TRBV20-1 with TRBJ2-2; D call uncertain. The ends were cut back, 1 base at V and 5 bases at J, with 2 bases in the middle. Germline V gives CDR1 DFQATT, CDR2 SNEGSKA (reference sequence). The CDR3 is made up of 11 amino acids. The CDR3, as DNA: TGCAGTGCTAGAGGGACCGGGGAGCTGTTTTTT. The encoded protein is CSARGTGELFF.

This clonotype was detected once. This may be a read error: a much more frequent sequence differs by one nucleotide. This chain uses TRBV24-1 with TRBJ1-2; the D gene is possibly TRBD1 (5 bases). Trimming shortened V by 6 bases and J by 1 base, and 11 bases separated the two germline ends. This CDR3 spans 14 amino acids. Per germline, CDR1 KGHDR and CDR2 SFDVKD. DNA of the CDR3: TGTGCCACCAGTACCGCAGGGCTTAACTATGGCTACACCTTC. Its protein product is CATSTAGLNYGYTF.

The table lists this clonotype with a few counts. CDR3 sequence reads: CASSHRGGNGYTF. CDR3 bases: TGTGCCAGCAGCCACAGGGGTGGGAATGGCTACACCTTC. This chain connects TRBV7-9 to TRBJ1-2; TRBD1 matches at 7 bases. The CDR3 runs 13 residues. V was clipped by 5 bases and J by 6 bases; unmatched bases: 6. The V gene's germline CDR1 is SEHNR and CDR2 FQNEAQ (reference sequence).

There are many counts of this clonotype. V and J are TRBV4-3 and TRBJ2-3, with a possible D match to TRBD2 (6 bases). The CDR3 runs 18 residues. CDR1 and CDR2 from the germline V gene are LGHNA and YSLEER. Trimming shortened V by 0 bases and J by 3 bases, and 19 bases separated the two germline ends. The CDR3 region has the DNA TGCGCCAGCAGCCAAGAAGCCCCCCGGCAGGGAGGTACAGATACGCAGTATTTT. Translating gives CASSQEAPRQGGTDTQYF.

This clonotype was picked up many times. CDR3 coding DNA: TGCAGCATACCCGCCACGGGGCCGACAGATACGCAGTATTTT. Amino acid sequence: CSIPATGPTDTQYF. The V and J genes are TRBV29-1 and TRBJ2-3; D is perhaps TRBD1 or TRBD2 (5 bases each). The CDR3 sequence is 14 residues long. Germline V gene data show CDR1 as SQVTM and CDR2 as ANQGSEA. The V end was cut by 8 bases, the J end by 3 bases, with 18 bases between.

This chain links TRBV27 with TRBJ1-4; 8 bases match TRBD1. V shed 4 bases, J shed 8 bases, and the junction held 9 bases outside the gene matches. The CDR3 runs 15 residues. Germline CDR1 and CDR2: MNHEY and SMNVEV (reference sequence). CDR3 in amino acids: CASSSRQGLREKLFF. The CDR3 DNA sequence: TGTGCCAGCAGTTCCCGACAGGGGCTGAGGGAAAAACTGTTTTTT.

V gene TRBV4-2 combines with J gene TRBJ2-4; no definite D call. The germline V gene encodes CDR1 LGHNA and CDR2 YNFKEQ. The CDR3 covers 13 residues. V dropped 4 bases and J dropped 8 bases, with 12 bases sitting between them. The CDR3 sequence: CASSRPSIDIQYF. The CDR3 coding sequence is TGTGCCAGCAGCCGCCCTAGTATCGACATTCAGTACTTC.

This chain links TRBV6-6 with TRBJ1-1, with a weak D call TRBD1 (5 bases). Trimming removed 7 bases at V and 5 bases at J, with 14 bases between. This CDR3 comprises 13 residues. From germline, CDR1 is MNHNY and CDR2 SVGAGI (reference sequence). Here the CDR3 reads CASNERGRTEAFF. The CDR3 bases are TGTGCCAGCAATGAGAGGGGTCGGACTGAAGCTTTCTTT.

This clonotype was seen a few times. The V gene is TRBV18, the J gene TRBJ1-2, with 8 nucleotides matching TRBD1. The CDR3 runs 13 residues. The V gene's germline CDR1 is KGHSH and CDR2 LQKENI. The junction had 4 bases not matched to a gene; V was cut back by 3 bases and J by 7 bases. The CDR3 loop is CASSPETGVGYTF. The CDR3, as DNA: TGTGCCAGCTCACCCGAGACAGGGGTTGGCTACACCTTC.

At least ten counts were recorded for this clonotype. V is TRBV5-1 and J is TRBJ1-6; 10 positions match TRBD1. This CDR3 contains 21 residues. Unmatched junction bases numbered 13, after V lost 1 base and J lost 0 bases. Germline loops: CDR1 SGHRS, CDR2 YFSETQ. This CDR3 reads CASSLSVWGQGPSSYNSPLHF. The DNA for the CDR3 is TGCGCCAGCAGCTTGTCGGTTTGGGGACAGGGGCCAAGCTCCTATAATTCACCCCTCCACTTT.

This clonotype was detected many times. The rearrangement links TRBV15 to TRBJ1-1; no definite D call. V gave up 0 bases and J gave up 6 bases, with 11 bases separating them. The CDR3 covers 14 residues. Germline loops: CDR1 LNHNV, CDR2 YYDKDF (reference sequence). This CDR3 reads CATSRDRGESEAFF. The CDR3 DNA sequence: TGTGCCACCAGCAGAGATCGTGGGGAGTCTGAAGCTTTCTTT.

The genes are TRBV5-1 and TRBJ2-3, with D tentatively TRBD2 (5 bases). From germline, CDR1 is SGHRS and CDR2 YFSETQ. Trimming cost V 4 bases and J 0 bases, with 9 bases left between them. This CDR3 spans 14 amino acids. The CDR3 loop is CASSPEGSTDTQYF. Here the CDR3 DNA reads TGCGCCAGCAGCCCCGAGGGAAGCACAGATACGCAGTATTTT.

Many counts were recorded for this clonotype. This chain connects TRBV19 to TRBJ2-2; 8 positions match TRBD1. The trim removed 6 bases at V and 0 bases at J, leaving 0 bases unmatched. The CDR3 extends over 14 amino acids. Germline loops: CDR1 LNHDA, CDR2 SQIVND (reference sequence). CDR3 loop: CASRQGANTGELFF. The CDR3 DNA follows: TGTGCCAGTAGACAGGGGGCGAACACCGGGGAGCTGTTTTTT.

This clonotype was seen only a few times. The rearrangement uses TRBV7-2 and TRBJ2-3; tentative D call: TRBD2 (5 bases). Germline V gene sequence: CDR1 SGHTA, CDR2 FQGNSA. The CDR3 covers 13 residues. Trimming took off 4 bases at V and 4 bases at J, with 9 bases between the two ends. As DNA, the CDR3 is TGTGCCAGCAGCTCACTAGGCCCAGATACGCAGTATTTT. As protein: CASSSLGPDTQYF.

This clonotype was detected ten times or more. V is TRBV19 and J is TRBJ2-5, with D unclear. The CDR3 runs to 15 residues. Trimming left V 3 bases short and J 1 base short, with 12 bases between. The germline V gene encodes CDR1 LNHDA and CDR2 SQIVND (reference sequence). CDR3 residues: CASSIGQIAQETQYF. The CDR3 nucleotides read TGTGCCAGTAGTATTGGTCAGATCGCCCAAGAGACCCAGTACTTC.

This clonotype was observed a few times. CDR3 residues: CASSLTGLGDTEAFF. CDR3 in DNA: TGTGCCAGCAGTTTAACAGGGCTCGGCGACACTGAAGCTTTCTTT. The V and J genes are TRBV27 and TRBJ1-1; the D gene is possibly TRBD1 (6 bases). The CDR3 is 15 residues long. The ends were cut back, 2 bases at V and 3 bases at J, with 13 bases in the middle. In germline, CDR1 is MNHEY, CDR2 SMNVEV (reference sequence).

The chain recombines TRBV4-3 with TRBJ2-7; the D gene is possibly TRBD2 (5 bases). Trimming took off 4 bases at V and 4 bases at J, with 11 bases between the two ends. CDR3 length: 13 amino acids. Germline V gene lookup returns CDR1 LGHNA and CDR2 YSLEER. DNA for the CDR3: TGCGCCAGCAGCCGAAGGACTGGGTACGAGCAGTACTTC. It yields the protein CASSRRTGYEQYF.

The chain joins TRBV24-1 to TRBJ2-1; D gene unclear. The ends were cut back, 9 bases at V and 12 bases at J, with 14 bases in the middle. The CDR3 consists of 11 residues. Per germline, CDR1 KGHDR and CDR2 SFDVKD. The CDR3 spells CATGGVNRQFF. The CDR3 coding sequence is TGTGCCACCGGCGGAGTGAATAGGCAGTTCTTC.

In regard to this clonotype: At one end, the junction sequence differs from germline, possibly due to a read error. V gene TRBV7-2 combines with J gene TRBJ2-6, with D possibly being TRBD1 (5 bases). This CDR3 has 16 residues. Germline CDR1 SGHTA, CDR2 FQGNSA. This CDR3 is CASSLVSRSGANVLIF. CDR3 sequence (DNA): TGTGCCAGCAGCTTAGTGAGTAGATCTGGGGCCAACGTCCTGATTTTC.

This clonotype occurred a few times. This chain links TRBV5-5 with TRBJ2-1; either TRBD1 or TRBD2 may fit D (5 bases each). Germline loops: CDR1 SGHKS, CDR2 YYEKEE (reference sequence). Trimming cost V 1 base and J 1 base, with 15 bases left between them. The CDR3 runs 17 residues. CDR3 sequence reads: CASSLSLGDGSYNEQFF. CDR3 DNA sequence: TGTGCCAGCAGCTTGAGTTTGGGGGACGGATCCTACAATGAGCAGTTCTTC.

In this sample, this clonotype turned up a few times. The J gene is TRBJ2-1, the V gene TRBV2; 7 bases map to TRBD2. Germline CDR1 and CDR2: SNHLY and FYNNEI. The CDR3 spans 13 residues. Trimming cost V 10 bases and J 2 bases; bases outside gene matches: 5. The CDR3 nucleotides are TGTGCCACCAGACTAGCAGCCTACAATGAGCAGTTCTTC. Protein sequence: CATRLAAYNEQFF.

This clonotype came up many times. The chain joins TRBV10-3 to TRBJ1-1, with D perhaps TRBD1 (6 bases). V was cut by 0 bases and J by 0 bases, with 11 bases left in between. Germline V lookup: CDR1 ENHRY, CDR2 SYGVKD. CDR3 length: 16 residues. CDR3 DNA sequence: TGTGCCATCAGTGAGTCGTCCAGGGGTATGAACACTGAAGCTTTCTTT. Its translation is CAISESSRGMNTEAFF.

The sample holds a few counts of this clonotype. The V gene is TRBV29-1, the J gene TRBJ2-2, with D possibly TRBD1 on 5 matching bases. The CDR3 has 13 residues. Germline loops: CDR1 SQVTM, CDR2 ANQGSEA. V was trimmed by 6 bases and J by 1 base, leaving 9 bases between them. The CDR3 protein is CSVDILNTGELFF. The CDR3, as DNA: TGCAGCGTGGACATCCTGAACACCGGGGAGCTGTTTTTT.

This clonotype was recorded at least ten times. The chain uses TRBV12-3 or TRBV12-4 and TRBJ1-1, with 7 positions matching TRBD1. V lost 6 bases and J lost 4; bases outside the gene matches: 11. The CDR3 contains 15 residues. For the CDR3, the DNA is TGTGCCAGCAGGCCAAGATCACAGGGGAGCACTGAAGCTTTCTTT. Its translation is CASRPRSQGSTEAFF.

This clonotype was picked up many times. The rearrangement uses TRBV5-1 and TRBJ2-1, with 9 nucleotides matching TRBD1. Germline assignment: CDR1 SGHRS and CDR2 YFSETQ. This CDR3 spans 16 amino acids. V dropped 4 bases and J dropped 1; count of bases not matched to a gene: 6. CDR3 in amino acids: CASSGPGQGSYNEQFF. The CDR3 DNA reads TGCGCCAGCAGCGGACCGGGACAGGGTTCCTACAATGAGCAGTTCTTC.